The TCR beta chain described here comes from a study of T cell responses to AZD1222 COVID-19 vaccine (dated by TCRdb to about 2021). Describing the broader study: TCR sequencing was performed for some 250 trial participants, of whom around 200 were given two doses of AZD1222 and some 26 were given two doses of MenACWY control vaccine. Enrollment into the trials was organized by age into subgroups of 18-55, 56-69 and 70-plus years, and those subgroups contained roughly 160, 29 and 62 TCR-sequenced participants, respectively.

Overall study results and their limits: In the small 56-69-year group, the increase in depth fell short of significance, most likely because of low power. Reportedly, close to half of the unique spike-specific TCRs recognized epitopes lying outside the regions that are mutated in the B.1.351 and B.1.1.7 variants. A significant rise in spike-specific TCR breadth and depth was observed after two AZD1222 doses relative to day 0 and relative to MenACWY recipients. Because no samples from the day 14 peak response were available, repertoires could be characterized only after the peak T cell response. Only a handful of AZD1222 recipients were SARS-CoV-2 seropositive at baseline, limiting conclusions about previously exposed vaccinees. CD4 TCRs associated with the vaccine covered the entire spike protein, and the dominant responses were in regions 160-218 and 743-854. Most participants were white British and females outnumbered males, and the authors suggested that clonal diversity may have been underestimated.

With respect to this clone: What this receptor recognizes is not known. It has no much larger one-base neighbor in the sample; base qualities were not kept.

V has 0 bases trimmed and J has 2 bases trimmed; junction bases matching no gene number 2. The CDR3 numbers 15 residues from cysteine through phenylalanine. The read is trimmed to its CDR3 DNA, 45 bases read in frame from base 1. CDR1 LGHDT and CDR2 YNNKEL were looked up in the germline V gene (reference sequence). Interpreted using the paper, the time point label stands for: about 28 days (+/-7) after the second vaccine dose. AZD1222 recipients whose second dose came at about 4 weeks and those whose second dose came at about 12 weeks were combined into one group, since spike-specific TCR depth and breadth did not differ between the two schedules. The vaccinee samples were drawn from two UK trials, COV001 and COV002, one of which was a single-blind randomized controlled phase 2/3 trial testing AZD1222 (ChAdOx1 nCoV-19) in healthy adults. For TCRbeta chain sequencing, PBMC samples were collected from trial participants at day 0 and at day 28 after the second dose.

The CDR3 regions of human TCRbeta chains were analyzed by immunosequencing. The paper's processing steps were these. TCRs in the repertoires were matched against a reference library of SARS-CoV-2-specific TCRs that had been generated with the MIRA antigen-specificity platform. Breadth was defined as the fraction of unique TCRs that were SARS-CoV-2-associated, and depth was defined as the fraction of total T cells that were SARS-CoV-2-associated. Each spike-specific TCR was assigned to its reactive spike region and to a CD4 or CD8 class using the MIRA data. Log10-transformed breadth and depth values were compared by one-way ANOVA with Sidak's multiple comparisons tests. Sourced from immuneACCESS, this table was stored by TCRdb with only in-frame sequences that have V and J called. A share of the clones is absent; for the studies checked, an unresolved V gene accounts for under half, and the remainder has no known explanation. That table supplies the V and J calls and clone size; D and trimming were determined from the DNA. For this sample there are about 77,000 clones; more than 85% appear just once. The ten largest clones take up roughly 5.1% of the sample.

The material sequenced was peripheral blood, taken 28 days after the second AZD1222 dose. The sequence came from an adult who received the AZD1222 COVID-19 vaccine. This chain joins TRBV3-1 (or the pseudogene TRBV3-2) to TRBJ2-7; 9 of the junction bases match TRBD2. The nucleotides are TGTGCCAGCAGCCAAGATGCTAGCGGGGCCTACGAGCAGTACTTC. Protein translation: CASSQDASGAYEQYF.